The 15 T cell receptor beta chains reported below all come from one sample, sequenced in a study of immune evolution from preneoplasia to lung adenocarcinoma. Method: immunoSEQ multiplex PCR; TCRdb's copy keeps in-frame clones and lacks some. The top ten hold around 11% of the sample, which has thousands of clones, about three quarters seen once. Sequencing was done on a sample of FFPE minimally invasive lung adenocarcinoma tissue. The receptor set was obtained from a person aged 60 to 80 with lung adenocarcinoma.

CDR3 sequence: CVSRTTINTEAFF. DNA of the CDR3: TGTGTATCAAGGACTACGATTAACACTGAAGCTTTCTTT. This rearrangement joins TRBV6-5 to TRBJ1-1, with D hard to call. Germline values: CDR1 MNHEY, CDR2 SVGAGI. This CDR3 comprises 13 residues.

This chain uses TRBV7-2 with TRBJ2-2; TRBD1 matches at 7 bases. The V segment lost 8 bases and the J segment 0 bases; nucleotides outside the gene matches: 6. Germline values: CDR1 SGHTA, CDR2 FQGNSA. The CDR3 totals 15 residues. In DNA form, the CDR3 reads TGTGCCAGCTATCCGGGACAGTCGAACACCGGGGAGCTGTTTTTT. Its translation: CASYPGQSNTGELFF.

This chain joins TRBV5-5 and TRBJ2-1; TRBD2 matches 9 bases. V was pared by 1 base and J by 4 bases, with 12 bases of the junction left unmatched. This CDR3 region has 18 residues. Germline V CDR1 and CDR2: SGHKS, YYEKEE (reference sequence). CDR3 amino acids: CASSLSVLAGSAYNEQFF. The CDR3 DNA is TGTGCCAGCAGCTTGTCTGTCCTAGCGGGGTCCGCGTACAATGAGCAGTTCTTC.

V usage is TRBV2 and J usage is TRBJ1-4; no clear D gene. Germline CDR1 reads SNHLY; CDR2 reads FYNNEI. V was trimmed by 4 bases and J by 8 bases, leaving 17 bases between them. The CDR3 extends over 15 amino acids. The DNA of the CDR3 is TGTGCCAGCAGTGTAGGCCTAAGGGCGTGGGAAAAACTGTTTTTT. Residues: CASSVGLRAWEKLFF.

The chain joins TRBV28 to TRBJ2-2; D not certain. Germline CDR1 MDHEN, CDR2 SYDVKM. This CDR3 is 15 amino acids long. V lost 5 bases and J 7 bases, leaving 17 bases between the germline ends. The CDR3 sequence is CASSPPTLAYGELFF. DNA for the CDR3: TGTGCCAGCAGTCCGCCGACTCTCGCTTACGGGGAGCTGTTTTTT.

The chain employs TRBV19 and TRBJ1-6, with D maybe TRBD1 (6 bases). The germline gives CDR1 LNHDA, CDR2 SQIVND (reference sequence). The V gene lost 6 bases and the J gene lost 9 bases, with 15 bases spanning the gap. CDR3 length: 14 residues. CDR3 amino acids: CASSPGDTISPLHF. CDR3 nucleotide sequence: TGTGCCAGTAGCCCCGGGGACACGATTTCACCCCTCCACTTT. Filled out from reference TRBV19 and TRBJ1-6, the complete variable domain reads DGGITQSPKYLFRKEGQNVTLSCEQNLNHDAMYWYRQDPGQGLRLIYYSQIVNDFQKGDIAEGYSVSREKKESFPLTVTSAQKNPTAFYLCASSPGDTISPLHFGNGTRLTVT.

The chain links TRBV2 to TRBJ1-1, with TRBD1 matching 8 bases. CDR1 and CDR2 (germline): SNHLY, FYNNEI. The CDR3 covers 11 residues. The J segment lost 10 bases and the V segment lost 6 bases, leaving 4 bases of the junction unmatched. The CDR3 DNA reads TGTGCCAGCAGAGTGACAGGGGTAGCTTTCTTT. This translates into CASRVTGVAFF.

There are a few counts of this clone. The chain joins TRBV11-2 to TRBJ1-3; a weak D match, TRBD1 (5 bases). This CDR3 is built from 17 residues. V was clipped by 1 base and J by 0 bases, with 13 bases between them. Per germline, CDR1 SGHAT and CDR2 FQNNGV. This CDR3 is CASSLGSQGASGNTIYF. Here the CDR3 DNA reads TGTGCCAGCAGCTTAGGATCTCAGGGCGCCTCTGGAAACACCATATATTTT.

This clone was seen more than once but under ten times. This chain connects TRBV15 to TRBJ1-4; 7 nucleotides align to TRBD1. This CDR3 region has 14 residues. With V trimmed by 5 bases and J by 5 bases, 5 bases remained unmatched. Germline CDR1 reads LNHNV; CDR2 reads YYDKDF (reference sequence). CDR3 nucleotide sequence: TGTGCCACCAGCTCGACAGGGCCCAATGAAAAACTGTTTTTT. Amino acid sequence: CATSSTGPNEKLFF.

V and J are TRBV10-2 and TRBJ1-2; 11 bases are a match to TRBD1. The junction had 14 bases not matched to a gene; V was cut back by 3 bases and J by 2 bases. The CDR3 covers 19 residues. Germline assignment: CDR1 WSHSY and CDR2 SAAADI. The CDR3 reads CASSDPSPLDRGPNYGYTF. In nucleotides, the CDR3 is TGCGCCAGCAGTGATCCGTCCCCCTTGGACAGGGGGCCCAACTATGGCTACACCTTC.

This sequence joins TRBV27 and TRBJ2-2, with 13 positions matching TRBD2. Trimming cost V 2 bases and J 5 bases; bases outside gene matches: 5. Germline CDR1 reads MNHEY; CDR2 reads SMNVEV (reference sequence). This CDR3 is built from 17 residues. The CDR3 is CASSLTGTSGKTGELFF. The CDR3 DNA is TGTGCCAGCAGTTTAACCGGGACTAGCGGGAAGACCGGGGAGCTGTTTTTT.

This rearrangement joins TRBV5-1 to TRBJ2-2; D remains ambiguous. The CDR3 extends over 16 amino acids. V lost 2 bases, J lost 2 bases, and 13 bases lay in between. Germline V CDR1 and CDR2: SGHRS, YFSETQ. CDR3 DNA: TGCGCCAGCAGCTTACCAGCCCTAACAAACACCGGGGAGCTGTTTTTT. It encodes CASSLPALTNTGELFF.

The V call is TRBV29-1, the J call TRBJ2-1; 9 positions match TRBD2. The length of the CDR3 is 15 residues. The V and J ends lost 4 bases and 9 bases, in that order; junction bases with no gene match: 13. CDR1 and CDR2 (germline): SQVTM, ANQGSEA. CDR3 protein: CSVALGLAGFGEQFF. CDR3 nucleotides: TGCAGCGTTGCCCTCGGGCTAGCGGGGTTCGGTGAGCAGTTCTTC.

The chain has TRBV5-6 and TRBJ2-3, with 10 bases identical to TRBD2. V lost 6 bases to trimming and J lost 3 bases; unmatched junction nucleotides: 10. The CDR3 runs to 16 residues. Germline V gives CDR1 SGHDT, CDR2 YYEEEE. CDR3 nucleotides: TGTGCCAGCACCCCTAGTGGACTAGCGGTGACAGATACGCAGTATTTT. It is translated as CASTPSGLAVTDTQYF.

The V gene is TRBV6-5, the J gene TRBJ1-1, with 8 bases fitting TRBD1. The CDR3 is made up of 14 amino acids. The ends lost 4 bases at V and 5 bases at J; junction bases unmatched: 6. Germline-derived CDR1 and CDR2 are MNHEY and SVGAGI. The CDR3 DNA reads TGTGCCAGCAGTTTGCAGGGGGCTACTACTGAAGCTTTCTTT. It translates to CASSLQGATTEAFF.